This TCR beta chain was recovered during a study of cytomegalovirus exposure and HLA in healthy donors. Per germline, CDR1 SGHRS and CDR2 YFSETQ. V was shortened by 0 bases and J by 9 bases, with 16 bases between the two germline ends. The CDR3 contains 16 residues. Both 60 Vbeta primers and 13 Jbeta primers went into the PCR. Original processing notes: A follow-up analysis tallied about 80 million unique TCR beta chains, roughly 10 million shared. Here immunoSEQ multiplex PCR was the method, and the copy in TCRdb shows in-frame clones only, minus some. V, J and clone size are those of that table, while D and trimming were read from the DNA. The repertoire holds roughly 180,000 clones, with approximately 82% as singletons.

V usage is TRBV5-1 and J usage is TRBJ1-6; D unclear. Sequencing was done on a sample of PBMCs. This TCR was sampled from a woman between 18 and 29 years old in good health and CMV-seropositive. The chain's CDR3 is CASSLGAGTLSSPLHF. In DNA, the CDR3 is TGCGCCAGCAGCTTGGGCGCAGGTACCTTGAGTTCACCCCTCCACTTT.